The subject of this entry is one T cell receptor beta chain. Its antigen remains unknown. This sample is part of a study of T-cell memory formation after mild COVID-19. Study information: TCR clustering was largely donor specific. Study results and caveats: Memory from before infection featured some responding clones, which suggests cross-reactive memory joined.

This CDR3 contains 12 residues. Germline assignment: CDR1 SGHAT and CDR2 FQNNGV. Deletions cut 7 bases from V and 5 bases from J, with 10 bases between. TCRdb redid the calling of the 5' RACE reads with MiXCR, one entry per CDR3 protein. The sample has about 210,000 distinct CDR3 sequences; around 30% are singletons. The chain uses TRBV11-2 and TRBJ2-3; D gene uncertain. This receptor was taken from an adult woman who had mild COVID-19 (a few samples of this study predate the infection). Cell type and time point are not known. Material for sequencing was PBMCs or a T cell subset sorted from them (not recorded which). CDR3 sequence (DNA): TGTGCCAGCACCCTGGTAGGAGATACGCAGTATTTT. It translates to CASTLVGDTQYF.